These 2 T cell receptor beta chains originate from one sample sequenced in a study of T cell changes during pregnancy in multiple sclerosis (dated by TCRdb to the late 2010s). The receptor library was made with the immunoSEQ multiplex PCR assay. Imported from immuneACCESS, the table was reduced by TCRdb to in-frame sequences with V and J called. These copies leave out some clones; in studies compared against another copy, an unresolved V gene accounts for under half, and the cause of the remainder is not known. The table for this sample lists roughly 20,000 clones; 88% of them were counted only once. Together, the top ten hold around 19% of the sample. Specimen: CD8+ T cells from peripheral blood mononuclear cells, collected after pregnancy. The receptor source for this set is a female donor in good health, enrolled as a control in a pregnancy study.

V is TRBV7-6 and J is TRBJ1-2, with D perhaps matching TRBD1 (5 bases). Germline CDR1 is SGHVS and CDR2 is FNYEAQ. V was trimmed by 1 base and J by 8 bases, leaving 17 bases between them. The CDR3 is 15 amino acids. CDR3 bases: TGTGCCAGCAGCTTAGATGCCTTGGGGCCGACGGGCTACACCTTC. It specifies CASSLDALGPTGYTF.

This chain uses TRBV19 with TRBJ1-5; a weak D match, TRBD1 (6 bases). Trimming shortened V by 6 bases and J by 2 bases, and 17 bases separated the two germline ends. The CDR3 is 16 amino acids. Per germline, CDR1 LNHDA and CDR2 SQIVND (reference sequence). CDR3 protein: CASRDRTQSRNQPQHF. DNA for the CDR3: TGTGCCAGTAGAGACAGGACTCAAAGTCGCAATCAGCCCCAGCATTTT.